These T cell receptor beta chains were read from a single sample in a study of shared clonotypes between healthy human individuals. Method: immunoSEQ multiplex PCR; TCRdb's copy keeps in-frame clones and lacks some. Among roughly 500,000 clones, 90% to 96% were seen once, and the ten largest hold 0.06%. Source material: naive CD4+ T cells sorted from blood. All receptors come from a woman in her 30s in good health. Each CDR3 is given with its conserved first and last residue. The D gene is left open where the match is weak. Where a row states a size, it is once, few, many or the class of an expanded clone; other rows omit it.

j_call v_call d_call clone_size cdr3_aa cdr3_nt
TRBJ1-3 TRBV9 NA once CASSVQANSGNTIYF TGTGCCAGCAGCGTACAGGCCAACTCTGGAAACACCATATATTTT
TRBJ2-1 TRBV5-4 NA NA CASSGYGRDTYNEQFF TGTGCCAGCAGCGGATACGGGAGAGACACCTACAATGAGCAGTTCTTC
TRBJ2-2 TRBV5-1 TRBD2 NA CASTSSGGTGELFF TGCGCCAGCACCTCAAGCGGGGGCACCGGGGAGCTGTTTTTT
TRBJ1-1 TRBV6-6 NA NA CASSSITGLAGAFF TGTGCCAGCAGTTCGATCACAGGGCTAGCAGGAGCTTTCTTT
TRBJ1-2 TRBV28 TRBD1 NA CASSEAGQDYGYTF TGTGCCAGCAGTGAGGCGGGACAGGACTATGGCTACACCTTC
TRBJ2-7 TRBV28 NA NA CASSWQGSYEQYF TGTGCCAGCAGTTGGCAGGGGTCGTACGAGCAGTACTTC
TRBJ1-4 TRBV19 NA NA CASTQGDSEKLFF TGTGCCAGTACGCAAGGGGATTCGGAAAAACTGTTTTTT
TRBJ2-3 TRBV7-5 NA NA CVLTRFGDTQYF TGTGTCCTCACCAGGTTTGGAGATACGCAGTATTTT
TRBJ1-5 TRBV6-5 NA NA CASTEWGRSNQPQHF TGTGCCAGCACTGAGTGGGGAAGAAGCAATCAGCCCCAGCATTTT
TRBJ1-4 TRBV29-1 NA NA CSVQTAFNEKLFF TGCAGCGTCCAGACCGCATTTAATGAAAAACTGTTTTTT
TRBJ2-2 TRBV7-9 TRBD1 NA CASSPRGQENTGELFF TGTGCCAGCAGCCCTCGCGGACAGGAGAACACCGGGGAGCTGTTTTTT
TRBJ1-6 TRBV27 TRBD1 NA CASSSRTGVLNSPLHF TGTGCCAGCAGTTCCCGGACAGGGGTACTTAATTCACCCCTCCACTTT
TRBJ2-7 TRBV5-1 TRBD2 once CASSLAPSGPSYEQYF TGCGCCAGCAGCTTGGCTCCTAGCGGGCCCTCCTACGAGCAGTACTTC
TRBJ1-5 TRBV6-1 NA NA CASSESGVGNQLQHF TGTGCCAGCAGTGAATCTGGGGTTGGCAATCAGCTCCAGCATTTT
TRBJ2-5 TRBV5-1 TRBD2 NA CASSGGTSGTETQYF TGCGCCAGCAGCGGCGGGACTAGCGGGACGGAGACCCAGTACTTC
TRBJ2-2 TRBV5-1 TRBD1 NA CASSPQGRNTGELFF TGCGCCAGCAGCCCACAGGGGCGTAACACCGGGGAGCTGTTTTTT
TRBJ1-2 TRBV7-6 TRBD1 NA CASSNRQGALNGYTF TGTGCCAGCAGCAACAGACAGGGGGCGCTTAATGGCTACACCTTC
TRBJ2-7 TRBV28 NA NA CASSLGLPYEQYF TGTGCCAGCAGTTTGGGGTTACCCTACGAGCAGTACTTC
TRBJ2-1 TRBV6-1 TRBD2 NA CASSASGIQQFF TGTGCCAGCAGTGCTAGCGGGATTCAGCAGTTCTTC
TRBJ1-1 TRBV5-1 NA NA CASTADTEAFF TGCGCCAGCACGGCGGACACTGAAGCTTTCTTT
TRBJ2-3 TRBV9 TRBD2 NA CASSQQLAGGLGTDTQYF TGTGCCAGCAGCCAACAACTAGCGGGAGGGTTAGGCACAGATACGCAGTATTTT
TRBJ2-1 TRBV6-1 NA NA CASSTPSTFLNEQFF TGTGCCAGCAGTACGCCGTCGACTTTTCTTAATGAGCAGTTCTTC
TRBJ1-2 TRBV15 TRBD1 NA CATSMVTGTGDHGYTF TGTGCCACCAGCATGGTCACCGGGACAGGGGACCATGGCTACACCTTC
TRBJ2-4 TRBV28 NA NA CASSLSGIRSKNIQYF TGTGCCAGCAGTTTATCAGGGATTCGGTCCAAAAACATTCAGTACTTC
TRBJ1-5 TRBV18 NA once CASSPGVLGKNSDYSNQPQHF TGTGCCAGCTCACCCGGGGTCTTGGGGAAAAATTCGGATTATAGCAATCAGCCCCAGCATTTT
TRBJ2-2 TRBV4-1 NA NA CASSQVISGELFF TGCGCCAGCAGCCAGGTTATCTCCGGGGAGCTGTTTTTT
TRBJ2-5 TRBV6-1 NA NA CASSEVWVADKKTQYF TGTGCCAGCAGTGAAGTCTGGGTTGCGGACAAGAAGACCCAGTACTTC
TRBJ2-6 TRBV18 NA NA CASSLGFGYSGANVLTF TGTGCCAGCTCACTAGGTTTCGGCTACTCTGGGGCCAACGTCCTGACTTTC
TRBJ2-7 TRBV5-1 NA NA CASSLALAGPRHGEQYF TGCGCCAGCAGCTTGGCGCTAGCCGGGCCGCGCCACGGAGAGCAGTACTTC